This T cell receptor beta chain was sequenced during a study of T cells in Graves' hyperthyroidism and ophthalmopathy. Study in general: Peripheral blood sampling occurred at initial diagnosis, before any treatment. Regarding the study as a whole: A model built on 13 V-J features separated ophthalmopathy from stable hyperthyroidism. Ophthalmopathy, as predicted by the model, came a median roughly 6.5 months after the prediction.

Details on this clonotype: The antigen is not known.

Hyperthyroidism patients were newly diagnosed, had disease duration under 2 months, and were aged 18 to 65 years. Germline V gene data show CDR1 as SEHNR and CDR2 as FQNEAQ (reference sequence). V lost 5 bases and J 0 bases, leaving 14 bases between the germline ends. The CDR3 length is 15 residues. The TCR beta CDR3 regions underwent amplification using RNA transcripts as the source. First-round RT-PCR with HTBI primers amplified the TCR CDR3 region. From the multiplex PCR reads, TCRdb called clonotypes with MiXCR, one entry per CDR3 protein. The sample has hundreds of thousands of distinct CDR3 sequences, about 38% seen once.

The genes are TRBV7-9 and TRBJ2-7, with D maybe TRBD2 (6 bases). The source of this sequence is a man aged 18 to 35 with Graves' hyperthyroidism. Sequencing input: blood. The CDR3 sequence: CASSPLAGRSYEQYF. The DNA for the CDR3 is TGTGCCAGCAGCCCCCTCGCGGGACGCTCCTACGAGCAGTACTTC.